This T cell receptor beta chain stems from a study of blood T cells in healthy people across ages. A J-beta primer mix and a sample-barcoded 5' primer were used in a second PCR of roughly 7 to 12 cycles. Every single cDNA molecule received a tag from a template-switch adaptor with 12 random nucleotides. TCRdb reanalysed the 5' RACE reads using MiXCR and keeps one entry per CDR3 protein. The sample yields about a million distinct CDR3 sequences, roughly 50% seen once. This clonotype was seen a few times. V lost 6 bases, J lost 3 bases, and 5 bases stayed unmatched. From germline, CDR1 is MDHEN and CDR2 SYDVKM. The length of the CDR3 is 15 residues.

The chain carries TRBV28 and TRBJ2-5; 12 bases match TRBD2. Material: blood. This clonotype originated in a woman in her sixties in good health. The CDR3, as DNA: TGTGCCAGCAGCCTAGCGGGAGGGCCCGAAGAGACCCAGTACTTC. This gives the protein CASSLAGGPEETQYF.